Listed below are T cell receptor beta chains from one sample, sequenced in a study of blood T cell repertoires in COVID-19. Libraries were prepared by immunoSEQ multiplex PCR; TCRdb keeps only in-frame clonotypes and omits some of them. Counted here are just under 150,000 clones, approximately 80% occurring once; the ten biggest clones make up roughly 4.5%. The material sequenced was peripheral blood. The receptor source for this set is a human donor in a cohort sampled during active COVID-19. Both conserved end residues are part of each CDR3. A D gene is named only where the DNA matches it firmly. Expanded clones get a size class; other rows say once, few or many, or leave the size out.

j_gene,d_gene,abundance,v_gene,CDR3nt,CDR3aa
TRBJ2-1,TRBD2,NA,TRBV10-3,TGTGCCATCAGTGAGTCTCAGCGGGGGAACAATGAGCAGTTCTTC,CAISESQRGNNEQFF
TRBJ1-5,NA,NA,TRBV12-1,TGTGCCAGCAGCTCCCTCGACAGGAGAAATCAGCCCCAGCATTTT,CASSSLDRRNQPQHF
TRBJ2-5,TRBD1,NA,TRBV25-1,TGTGCCAGCAGTCACCGGGACAGCCAAGAGACCCAGTACTTC,CASSHRDSQETQYF
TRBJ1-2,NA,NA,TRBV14,TGTGCCAGCAGCCCCTTCGAAGGGGCTGGCTACACCTTC,CASSPFEGAGYTF
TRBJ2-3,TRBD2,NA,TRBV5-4,TGTGCCAGCAGCTTGGCTAGCGGGGGGCCGGCCACAGATACGCAGTATTTT,CASSLASGGPATDTQYF
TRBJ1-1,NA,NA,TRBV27,TGTGCCAGCAGTCCCTCAGTGAACACTGAAGCTTTCTTT,CASSPSVNTEAFF
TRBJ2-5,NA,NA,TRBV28,TGTGCCAGCAGTTTAGGGGGGTGGCTTCAAGAGACCCAGTACTTC,CASSLGGWLQETQYF
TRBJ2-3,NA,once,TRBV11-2,TGTGCCAGCAGCGTACAAGGACTTAGCTACACAGATACGCAGTATTTT,CASSVQGLSYTDTQYF
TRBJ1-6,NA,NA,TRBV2,TGTGCCAGCAGTGAGGGGTTCCAGCGGGGGAGCTCACCCCTCCACTTT,CASSEGFQRGSSPLHF
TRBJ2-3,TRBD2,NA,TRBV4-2,TGTGCCAGCAGCCAATCTTCTAGCGGGGGGTTAGATACGCAGTATTTT,CASSQSSSGGLDTQYF
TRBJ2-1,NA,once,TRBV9,TGTGCCAGCAGCGTACACTCCGGGATAAATGAGCAGTTCTTC,CASSVHSGINEQFF
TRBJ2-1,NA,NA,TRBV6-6,TGTGCCAGCAGTTACAGTAGGCCGGGAGCAAACAATGAGCAGTTCTTC,CASSYSRPGANNEQFF
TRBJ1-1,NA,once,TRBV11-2,TGTGCCAGCAGCTTCATGCCCGGGTTCAGCACTGAAGCTTTCTTT,CASSFMPGFSTEAFF
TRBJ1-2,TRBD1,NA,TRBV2,TGTGCCAGCAGCCCGGGACAGGGGCCCGGTGGCTACACCTTC,CASSPGQGPGGYTF
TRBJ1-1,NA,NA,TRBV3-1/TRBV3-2,TGTGCCAGCAGCCAAGATTTCCCGGACACTGAAGCTTTCTTT,CASSQDFPDTEAFF